This is a list of T cell receptor beta chains from one sample in a study of blood T cell repertoires in COVID-19. Clones were sequenced by immunoSEQ multiplex PCR, and TCRdb holds only the in-frame ones, with some missing. This sample has about 91,000 clones; approximately 78% occur once, and the top ten carry around 7.3%. The sample taken for sequencing was peripheral blood. Source of these receptors: a man in his forties or fifties with active or convalescent COVID-19. Each CDR3 is given with its conserved first and last residue. Each record gives: CDR3 protein, J gene, V gene, D gene. A D gene is named only where the DNA matches it firmly.

cdr3_aa: CASSRGENQPQHF
j_call: TRBJ1-5
v_call: TRBV18
d_call: NA

cdr3_aa: CASSLGSSLEKLFF
j_call: TRBJ1-4
v_call: TRBV11-2
d_call: NA

cdr3_aa: CASKVAISDRVNTEAFF
j_call: TRBJ1-1
v_call: TRBV19
d_call: TRBD1

cdr3_aa: CASSAPPGHTYEQYF
j_call: TRBJ2-7
v_call: TRBV2
d_call: NA

cdr3_aa: CASSATGGGWNEQFF
j_call: TRBJ2-1
v_call: TRBV9
d_call: TRBD2

cdr3_aa: CASSHLYTGQSEISPLHF
j_call: TRBJ1-6
v_call: TRBV21-1
d_call: NA

cdr3_aa: CASSPPGQSNEKLFF
j_call: TRBJ1-4
v_call: TRBV28
d_call: TRBD1

cdr3_aa: CASSLWQGRTSGGSNTGELFF
j_call: TRBJ2-2
v_call: TRBV28
d_call: TRBD2

cdr3_aa: CASSADRVNTGELFF
j_call: TRBJ2-2
v_call: TRBV7-7
d_call: TRBD1

cdr3_aa: CATSDSDSISLYGYTF
j_call: TRBJ1-2
v_call: TRBV24-1
d_call: NA

cdr3_aa: CASSQDETGGQPQHF
j_call: TRBJ1-5
v_call: TRBV4-1
d_call: TRBD1

cdr3_aa: CASSLDFRQGEDEQYF
j_call: TRBJ2-7
v_call: TRBV5-1
d_call: TRBD1

cdr3_aa: CASGESSYNSPLHF
j_call: TRBJ1-6
v_call: TRBV28
d_call: NA

cdr3_aa: CASIKGGIMNTEAFF
j_call: TRBJ1-1
v_call: TRBV6-5
d_call: NA

cdr3_aa: CATGRGGGNYGYTF
j_call: TRBJ1-2
v_call: TRBV6-5
d_call: NA

cdr3_aa: CASSQDKGRGRSPLHF
j_call: TRBJ1-6
v_call: TRBV3-1/TRBV3-2
d_call: TRBD1

cdr3_aa: CASSLSPGEKLFF
j_call: TRBJ1-4
v_call: TRBV7-9
d_call: NA

cdr3_aa: CASSFGGANLGNEQFF
j_call: TRBJ2-1
v_call: TRBV5-4
d_call: TRBD2

cdr3_aa: CASSEAGGYMAYEQYF
j_call: TRBJ2-7
v_call: TRBV6-1
d_call: NA

cdr3_aa: CASRQGVTGELFF
j_call: TRBJ2-2
v_call: TRBV19
d_call: TRBD1

cdr3_aa: CSAGQGLSTDTQYF
j_call: TRBJ2-3
v_call: TRBV29-1
d_call: TRBD1

cdr3_aa: CAINYDKNTEAFF
j_call: TRBJ1-1
v_call: TRBV10-3
d_call: NA

cdr3_aa: CASSVVSGQGEAFF
j_call: TRBJ1-1
v_call: TRBV9
d_call: NA

cdr3_aa: CAISEAKGAGQETQYF
j_call: TRBJ2-5
v_call: TRBV10-3
d_call: TRBD1

cdr3_aa: CASSTAGGPQTQYF
j_call: TRBJ2-5
v_call: TRBV4-1
d_call: TRBD2

cdr3_aa: CSVEGAGGGETQYF
j_call: TRBJ2-5
v_call: TRBV29-1
d_call: TRBD1

cdr3_aa: CASSQDYLRELFF
j_call: TRBJ2-2
v_call: TRBV4-1
d_call: NA

cdr3_aa: CASGLLSGGPGELFF
j_call: TRBJ2-2
v_call: TRBV12-5
d_call: NA

cdr3_aa: CASRSGGRNTEAFF
j_call: TRBJ1-1
v_call: TRBV6-5
d_call: NA

cdr3_aa: CATRDSDSPLHF
j_call: TRBJ1-6
v_call: TRBV2
d_call: TRBD1

cdr3_aa: CASSSMARETQYF
j_call: TRBJ2-5
v_call: TRBV27
d_call: NA

cdr3_aa: CASSRDRTISYNEQFF
j_call: TRBJ2-1
v_call: TRBV5-6
d_call: TRBD1

cdr3_aa: CAISLQGNGYTF
j_call: TRBJ1-2
v_call: TRBV10-3
d_call: NA

cdr3_aa: CASKKTGGGEAFF
j_call: TRBJ1-1
v_call: TRBV12-3/TRBV12-4
d_call: TRBD1

cdr3_aa: CASSTTVNYGYTF
j_call: TRBJ1-2
v_call: TRBV5-1
d_call: NA

cdr3_aa: CASSPRQGGRQNTEAFF
j_call: TRBJ1-1
v_call: TRBV18
d_call: TRBD1

cdr3_aa: CSVTTAQGYTF
j_call: TRBJ1-2
v_call: TRBV20-1
d_call: NA

cdr3_aa: CAWTSGGYNEQFF
j_call: TRBJ2-1
v_call: TRBV30
d_call: TRBD2

cdr3_aa: CASSPTTGAGNTIYF
j_call: TRBJ1-3
v_call: TRBV18
d_call: TRBD1

cdr3_aa: CASSQVPGGYNEQFF
j_call: TRBJ2-1
v_call: TRBV14
d_call: TRBD1

cdr3_aa: CASSESYSNQPQHF
j_call: TRBJ1-5
v_call: TRBV25-1
d_call: NA

cdr3_aa: CASSLASGYEQYF
j_call: TRBJ2-7
v_call: TRBV5-6
d_call: NA

cdr3_aa: CASSPQGGSYEQYF
j_call: TRBJ2-7
v_call: TRBV9
d_call: NA

cdr3_aa: CSASRSNQPQHF
j_call: TRBJ1-5
v_call: TRBV20-1
d_call: NA

cdr3_aa: CASTLLGQARTGELFF
j_call: TRBJ2-2
v_call: TRBV6-6
d_call: TRBD1

cdr3_aa: CASSYFRVDTGELFF
j_call: TRBJ2-2
v_call: TRBV6-5
d_call: NA

cdr3_aa: CASSFSQGDYGYTF
j_call: TRBJ1-2
v_call: TRBV7-2
d_call: NA

cdr3_aa: CASSLVSETQYF
j_call: TRBJ2-5
v_call: TRBV7-8
d_call: NA

cdr3_aa: CASRQSPAIQVNEQFF
j_call: TRBJ2-1
v_call: TRBV6-6
d_call: NA

cdr3_aa: CATSDNRQETQYF
j_call: TRBJ2-5
v_call: TRBV24-1
d_call: NA

cdr3_aa: CATSSEQSTQETQYF
j_call: TRBJ2-5
v_call: TRBV15
d_call: NA

cdr3_aa: CASSLVRDEKLFF
j_call: TRBJ1-4
v_call: TRBV11-2
d_call: NA

cdr3_aa: CSVTGTGYEKLFF
j_call: TRBJ1-4
v_call: TRBV29-1
d_call: TRBD1

cdr3_aa: CASSWTSGVTDTQYF
j_call: TRBJ2-3
v_call: TRBV2
d_call: TRBD2

cdr3_aa: CASSLEPWGGVEETQYF
j_call: TRBJ2-5
v_call: TRBV5-1
d_call: NA

cdr3_aa: CASRKTFYQETQYF
j_call: TRBJ2-5
v_call: TRBV2
d_call: NA

cdr3_aa: CASSLGTSGPGELFF
j_call: TRBJ2-2
v_call: TRBV5-1
d_call: NA

cdr3_aa: CASSRDIYNEQFF
j_call: TRBJ2-1
v_call: TRBV25-1
d_call: NA

cdr3_aa: CASSPRQFYGELFF
j_call: TRBJ2-2
v_call: TRBV5-1
d_call: NA